This T cell receptor (beta chain) comes out of a study of control samples from healthy donors and cancer patients. This clone was seen more than once but under ten times. TCRdb's copy holds only in-frame clones and misses some; the assay was immunoSEQ multiplex PCR. The sample records about 160,000 clones, approximately 94% being singletons. Trimming removed 1 base at V and 10 bases at J, with 8 bases between. CDR3 size: 13 residues. Germline V gives CDR1 SGHNT, CDR2 YENEEA. The source material was blood. J is TRBJ1-6 and V is TRBV11-3; D unresolved. This receptor was obtained from a woman in her forties in good health. For the CDR3, the DNA is TGTGCCAGCAGCTTAGTTGGCAGCTCACCCCTCCACTTT. Encoded protein: CASSLVGSSPLHF.